The 24 T cell receptor beta chains below come from one sample, sequenced in a study of T-cell reconstitution after alpha-beta-depleted transplantation in children. Preparation of the TCRbeta library involved a method that used unique molecular identifiers. TCRdb re-called the PCR reads with MiXCR, one entry per CDR3 protein. Found here are around 94,000 distinct CDR3 sequences, about 6% of them singletons; the top ten hold roughly 5.5%. This material consisted of PBMCs, mostly from graft donor cells, taken 60 days after TCRalphabeta/CD19-depleted stem cell transplant. The receptors come from a female patient aged 2 to 10 who had a stem cell transplant for Fanconi anemia, so the T cells may come from the graft donor.

Regarding this clonotype: A much larger clone differs from this one at a single base, so this may be a read error. The CDR3 sequence: CASSLVLRQRGPNTGGLFF. In DNA form, the CDR3 reads TGTGCCAGCAGCTTAGTTTTGCGTCAGAGGGGGCCTAACACCGGGGGGCTGTTTTTT. The rearrangement joins TRBV7-8 to TRBJ2-2; weak D call: TRBD1 (7 bases). The CDR3 is 19 residues long. Germline loops: CDR1 SGHVS, CDR2 FQNEAQ. The complete variable domain, with remaining parts taken from reference TRBV7-8 and TRBJ2-2, reads GAGVSQSPRYKVAKRGQDVALRCDPISGHVSLFWYQQALGQGPEFLTYFQNEAQLDKSGLPSDRFFAERPEGSVSTLKIQRTQQEDSAVYLCASSLVLRQRGPNTGGLFFGEGSRLTVL.

The rearrangement joins TRBV7-6 to TRBJ1-4; 10 bases align to TRBD1. Per the germline V gene, CDR1 is SGHVS and CDR2 is FNYEAQ. With V trimmed by 4 bases and J by 5 bases, 7 bases remained unmatched. The CDR3 covers 16 residues. The CDR3 reads CASSSAGGQGNEKLFF. The CDR3, as DNA: TGTGCCAGCAGCTCAGCAGGGGGACAGGGGAATGAAAAACTGTTTTTT.

This clonotype was counted at least ten times. The rearrangement uses TRBV5-1 and TRBJ2-7, with 8 bases identical to TRBD2. This CDR3 contains 14 residues. CDR1 SGHRS and CDR2 YFSETQ come from the germline V gene. V was pared by 0 bases and J by 5 bases, with 4 bases of the junction left unmatched. The CDR3 DNA is TGCGCCAGCAGCTTGGCGGGAGGGCCCCACGAGCAGTACTTC. It specifies CASSLAGGPHEQYF.

This clonotype appeared many times. V and J are TRBV18 and TRBJ2-7; TRBD1 matches 11 bases. V shed 3 bases and J 4 bases; nucleotides not matched to a gene: 2. In germline, CDR1 is KGHSH, CDR2 LQKENI. The CDR3 is 14 amino acids. DNA of the CDR3: TGTGCCAGCTCACCTGGACAGGGGGCGTACGAGCAGTACTTC. It translates to CASSPGQGAYEQYF.

As to this clonotype: This may come from a read error, since a much larger clone is one base off. This sequence joins TRBV6-2 or TRBV6-3 and TRBJ2-7; D might be TRBD2 (6 bases). The germline V gene has CDR1 MNHEY and CDR2 SVGEGT. This CDR3 region has 14 residues. With 7 bases removed from V and 5 bases from J, the gap between germline ends came to 18 bases. This chain's CDR3 is CASKTPGDFNEQYF. As DNA, the CDR3 is TGTGCCAGCAAAACCCCGGGAGACTTCAACGAGCAGTACTTC.

Note on this clonotype: In this CDR3 the conserved last residue, phenylalanine or tryptophan, is missing, so a read error is likely. This chain joins TRBV2 and TRBJ1-1, with a weak D call TRBD1 (5 bases). The CDR3 covers 14 residues. V was trimmed by 1 base and J by 3 bases, leaving 9 bases between them. Germline V gene lookup returns CDR1 SNHLY and CDR2 FYNNEI. CDR3 sequence reads: CASSEVNRYTEAFI. The CDR3 DNA reads as TGTGCCAGCAGTGAAGTCAACAGGTACACTGAAGCTTTCATT.

This clonotype was seen a few times. J is TRBJ1-3 and V is TRBV15; D remains ambiguous. The CDR3 spans 17 residues. Trimming removed 0 bases at V and 0 bases at J, with 12 bases between. From germline, CDR1 is LNHNV and CDR2 YYDKDF (reference sequence). The CDR3 sequence is CATSRDSGSYSGNTIYF. The DNA of the CDR3 is TGTGCCACCAGCAGAGATAGCGGCAGCTACTCTGGAAACACCATATATTTT.

This clonotype was recorded many times. The rearrangement uses TRBV29-1 and TRBJ2-1, with TRBD2 matching 7 bases. Germline V gene sequence: CDR1 SQVTM, CDR2 ANQGSEA. J lost 1 base, V lost 6 bases, and 12 bases had no gene match. The CDR3 is 16 amino acids. CDR3 residues: CSVRPVSGGSYNEQFF. The DNA for the CDR3 is TGCAGCGTGAGACCCGTCTCGGGGGGTTCCTACAATGAGCAGTTCTTC.

This clonotype was observed at least ten times. V gene TRBV12-3 or TRBV12-4 combines with J gene TRBJ2-1; D is perhaps TRBD2 (6 bases). The V end lost 6 bases, the J end lost 12 bases, and 18 bases lay between the germline ends. The CDR3 totals 13 residues. The CDR3 bases are TGTGCCAGCAGCCAAACCACGGAGGGTGGGCAGTTCTTC. This codes for CASSQTTEGGQFF.

In its sample, this clonotype was seen many times. The rearrangement uses TRBV19 and TRBJ2-7; D is unresolved. Germline V gene data show CDR1 as LNHDA and CDR2 as SQIVND (reference sequence). The CDR3 runs 12 residues. V lost 3 bases to trimming and J lost 4 bases, with 7 bases between them. CDR3 sequence: CASSIPGYEQYF. The CDR3 DNA is TGTGCCAGTAGTATCCCCGGTTACGAGCAGTACTTC.

This clonotype is judged large. The CDR3 reads CASSLGPSGDTQYF. The CDR3 nucleotides read TGCGCCAGCAGCTTGGGACCGTCCGGAGATACGCAGTATTTT. The chain links TRBV5-1 to TRBJ2-3; no clear D. CDR3 length equals 14 residues. Germline loops: CDR1 SGHRS, CDR2 YFSETQ. Trimming removed 0 bases from V and 5 bases from J, with 10 bases in between.

The V call is TRBV4-1, the J call TRBJ2-1, with TRBD2 matching 11 bases. There are 16 residues in the CDR3. V was clipped by 5 bases and J by 4 bases; unmatched bases: 7. The germline CDR1 and CDR2 sequences are MGHRA and YSYEKL. Here the CDR3 DNA reads TGCGCCAGCAGCGGATCGGGACTAGCGGTTTACAATGAGCAGTTCTTC. It translates to CASSGSGLAVYNEQFF.

This chain links TRBV5-1 with TRBJ1-3; tentatively, D is TRBD1 (5 bases). Trimming stripped 4 bases from V and 0 bases from J, with 14 bases between. The CDR3 has 16 residues. Germline assignment: CDR1 SGHRS and CDR2 YFSETQ. CDR3 sequence (DNA): TGCGCCAGCAGCCAGGGTCCCTTGAACTCTGGAAACACCATATATTTT. Translating gives CASSQGPLNSGNTIYF. The complete variable domain, with remaining parts taken from reference TRBV5-1 and TRBJ1-3, reads KAGVTQTPRYLIKTRGQQVTLSCSPISGHRSVSWYQQTPGQGLQFLFEYFSETQRNKGNFPGRFSGRQFSNSRSEMNVSTLELGDSALYLCASSQGPLNSGNTIYFGEGSWLTVV.

The table lists this clonotype with a few counts. The chain uses TRBV6-5 and TRBJ2-4; a possible D gene is TRBD1 (5 bases). Germline CDR1 MNHEY, CDR2 SVGAGI. V lost 0 bases and J 9 bases, leaving 18 bases between the germline ends. The CDR3 is made up of 16 amino acids. The CDR3 nucleotides are TGTGCCAGCAGTTACTCCCTAGGACAAGGGTCCCGCATTCAGTACTTC. Translation: CASSYSLGQGSRIQYF.

This clonotype has at least ten counts. This chain connects TRBV10-2 to TRBJ2-1; 13 positions match TRBD2. The CDR3 consists of 18 residues. Germline loops: CDR1 WSHSY, CDR2 SAAADI. V dropped 0 bases and J dropped 6; count of bases not matched to a gene: 8. The CDR3 DNA is TGCGCCAGCAGTGAGTCCTACGGGACTAGCGGGGTTATCAATGAGCAGTTCTTC. Encoded protein: CASSESYGTSGVINEQFF.

J is TRBJ1-1 and V is TRBV29-1, with D uncertain. The CDR3 consists of 12 residues. Deletions cut 4 bases from V and 7 bases from J, with 13 bases between. Germline V gene data show CDR1 as SQVTM and CDR2 as ANQGSEA. The CDR3 is CSVAPLGLEAFF. CDR3 sequence (DNA): TGCAGCGTTGCCCCTCTCGGACTTGAAGCTTTCTTT.

This clonotype has a count of ten or more. The chain joins TRBV5-1 to TRBJ2-1; D may match TRBD1 or TRBD2 (7 bases each). Trimming cost V 0 bases and J 5 bases, with 15 bases left between them. Germline CDR1 SGHRS, CDR2 YFSETQ. The length of the CDR3 is 16 residues. CDR3 amino acids: CASSLAGGGVNNEQFF. Here the CDR3 DNA reads TGCGCCAGCAGCTTGGCAGGGGGGGGAGTTAACAATGAGCAGTTCTTC.

This clonotype was counted at least ten times. Here the CDR3 reads CSAQGTTNLDTQYF. As DNA, the CDR3 is TGCAGTGCCCAGGGGACTACGAATTTGGATACGCAGTATTTT. This chain connects TRBV20-1 to TRBJ2-3, with D perhaps matching TRBD2 (7 bases). The CDR3 has 14 amino acids. Trimming cost V 6 bases and J 6 bases, with 19 bases left between them. The germline CDR1 and CDR2 sequences are DFQATT and SNEGSKA (reference sequence).

This rearrangement joins TRBV3-1 to TRBJ2-2; 12 bases map to TRBD2. With 7 bases clipped from V and 8 bases from J, the junction kept 11 bases outside the gene matches. The germline CDR1 and CDR2 sequences are LGHDT and YNNKEL (reference sequence). The CDR3 spans 16 residues. DNA of the CDR3: TGTGCCAGCACCCTGTTGGGGACTAGCGGGTCGGGGGAGCTGTTTTTT. It specifies CASTLLGTSGSGELFF.

V is TRBV20-1 and J is TRBJ2-4; no clear D. V was trimmed by 6 bases and J by 0 bases, leaving 9 bases between them. Germline values: CDR1 DFQATT, CDR2 SNEGSKA (reference sequence). The CDR3 covers 13 residues. The CDR3 reads CSAKSEAKNIQYF. The CDR3 DNA reads TGCAGTGCCAAAAGTGAAGCCAAAAACATTCAGTACTTC.

This clonotype was recorded many times. The V and J genes are TRBV30 and TRBJ1-3; 7 bases map to TRBD1. Germline V gives CDR1 GTSNPN, CDR2 SVGIG (reference sequence). V was clipped by 4 bases and J by 2 bases; unmatched bases: 5. The CDR3 has 14 residues. The CDR3 DNA reads as TGTGCCTGGATGGCGACAGGGCCTGGAAACACCATATATTTT. The encoded protein is CAWMATGPGNTIYF. The full variable domain, rest sourced from reference TRBV30 and TRBJ1-3, is SQTIHQWPATLVQPVGSPLSLECTVEGTSNPNLYWYRQAAGRGLQLLFYSVGIGQISSEVPQNLSASRPQDRQFILSSKKLLLSDSGFYLCAWMATGPGNTIYFGEGSWLTVV.

This clonotype was counted only a few times. The chain has TRBV7-2 and TRBJ2-7; D not resolved. Trimming shortened V by 5 bases and J by 2 bases, and 10 bases separated the two germline ends. Germline loops: CDR1 SGHTA, CDR2 FQGNSA. This CDR3 spans 13 amino acids. The CDR3 DNA reads TGTGCCAGCAGCCTTTCCGCACCCTACGAGCAGTACTTC. Translating gives CASSLSAPYEQYF.

This clonotype was seen at least ten times. This chain connects TRBV28 to TRBJ2-3; D tentatively reads TRBD1 or TRBD2 (5 bases each). CDR3 length: 15 amino acids. Germline CDR1 and CDR2: MDHEN and SYDVKM. V lost 7 bases and J 3 bases, leaving 17 bases between the germline ends. This CDR3 reads CASTLRGLLTDTQYF. CDR3 nucleotide sequence: TGTGCCAGCACCCTGAGGGGCCTATTGACAGATACGCAGTATTTT.

The rearrangement uses TRBV18 and TRBJ2-1, with 13 bases that match TRBD2. The CDR3 contains 19 residues. The V and J ends lost 4 bases and 0 bases, in that order; junction bases with no gene match: 9. Germline CDR1 KGHSH, CDR2 LQKENI. DNA for the CDR3: TGTGCCAGCTCACTCCGCGGACTAGCGGGAGACCCCTCCTACAATGAGCAGTTCTTC. It codes for CASSLRGLAGDPSYNEQFF.